This TCR beta chain appears in the sequencing data of a study of T cells after somatic rescue of genetic block. Clones were read by immunoSEQ multiplex PCR, and TCRdb kept only the in-frame ones, dropping some. The table lists more than 70,000 clones, 90% of them singletons. The germline V gene encodes CDR1 SEHNR and CDR2 FQNEAQ (reference sequence). Trimming removed 8 bases at V and 7 bases at J, with 14 bases between. The CDR3 has 13 residues. Sequenced: peripheral blood mononuclear cells (PBMCs). The chain recombines TRBV7-9 with TRBJ2-2; D is unclear. This receptor was taken from a young woman. Here the CDR3 DNA reads TGTGCCAGCTTTGAAGGAGATATCGGGGAGCTGTTTTTT. Its protein is CASFEGDIGELFF. Looking up the rest from reference TRBV7-9 and TRBJ2-2 gives the full variable domain: DTGVSQNPRHKITKRGQNVTFRCDPISEHNRLYWYRQTLGQGPEFLTYFQNEAQLEKSRLLSDRFSAERPKGSFSTLEIQRTEQGDSAMYLCASFEGDIGELFFGEGSRLTVL.